A selection of T cell receptor beta chains follows, all from one sample in a study of T cell responses to AZD1222 COVID-19 vaccine. Clones were sequenced by immunoSEQ multiplex PCR, and TCRdb holds only the in-frame ones, with some missing. Of fewer than 130,000 clones in the sample, around nine tenths are singletons; the top ten hold approximately 15%. Sequencing was performed on peripheral blood, taken 28 days after the second AZD1222 dose. The origin of the receptors is an adult who received the AZD1222 COVID-19 vaccine. CDR3s include the opening cysteine and the closing phenylalanine or tryptophan. Fields, in order: J gene, clone size, V gene, D gene, CDR3 DNA, CDR3 protein. The D gene is left open where the match is weak. The listing skips clone size in some rows; elsewhere it reads once, few, many or a size class.

j_gene: TRBJ2-7; abundance: NA; v_gene: TRBV28; d_gene: NA; CDR3nt: TGTGCCAGCAGTTTAACAGGGTCGGGAGGACTCTACGAGCAGTACTTC; CDR3aa: CASSLTGSGGLYEQYF
j_gene: TRBJ2-5; abundance: NA; v_gene: TRBV5-1; d_gene: TRBD2; CDR3nt: TGCGCCAGCAGCTACGCGGGAGGCAGCGGACAAGAGACCCAGTACTTC; CDR3aa: CASSYAGGSGQETQYF
j_gene: TRBJ2-5; abundance: NA; v_gene: TRBV9; d_gene: TRBD2; CDR3nt: TGTGCCAGCAGCGCGACGGGGGGAGAGACCCAGTACTTC; CDR3aa: CASSATGGETQYF
j_gene: TRBJ1-2; abundance: once; v_gene: TRBV5-4; d_gene: NA; CDR3nt: TGTGCCAGCAGTGGGATAGGGACGATCTCTAACTATGGCTACACCTTC; CDR3aa: CASSGIGTISNYGYTF
j_gene: TRBJ2-1; abundance: NA; v_gene: TRBV4-2; d_gene: NA; CDR3nt: TGTGCCAGCAGCCAAGTTTGGCGGGACGGGTTTCTTGAGCAGTTCTTC; CDR3aa: CASSQVWRDGFLEQFF
j_gene: TRBJ2-3; abundance: NA; v_gene: TRBV24-1; d_gene: TRBD2; CDR3nt: TGTGCCATCGGCCCCGGGGTAGCGGGGCGCGATACGCAGTATTTT; CDR3aa: CAIGPGVAGRDTQYF
j_gene: TRBJ2-5; abundance: NA; v_gene: TRBV7-9; d_gene: NA; CDR3nt: TGTGCCAGCAGCCCCGCAGGGATCGAAGAGACCCAGTACTTC; CDR3aa: CASSPAGIEETQYF
j_gene: TRBJ1-4; abundance: NA; v_gene: TRBV7-2; d_gene: NA; CDR3nt: TGTGCCAGCACTCCGGGGGGCGCTGGTCGTGAAAAACTGTTTTTT; CDR3aa: CASTPGGAGREKLFF
j_gene: TRBJ1-4; abundance: NA; v_gene: TRBV28; d_gene: TRBD1; CDR3nt: TGTGCCAGCAGTTTCCCTACAGGGGCAACTAATGAAAAACTGTTTTTT; CDR3aa: CASSFPTGATNEKLFF
j_gene: TRBJ1-5; abundance: once; v_gene: TRBV12-3/TRBV12-4; d_gene: NA; CDR3nt: TGTGCCAGCAGCCCGGACTTCTATCAGCCCCAGCATTTT; CDR3aa: CASSPDFYQPQHF
j_gene: TRBJ2-1; abundance: NA; v_gene: TRBV6-4; d_gene: TRBD2; CDR3nt: TGTGCCAGCAGTGTCGGGACTAGCGGTCGAGATGAGCAGTTCTTC; CDR3aa: CASSVGTSGRDEQFF
j_gene: TRBJ1-1; abundance: once; v_gene: TRBV5-1; d_gene: NA; CDR3nt: TGCGCCAGCAGCGATCAGGGGATTAACACTGAAGCTTTCTTT; CDR3aa: CASSDQGINTEAFF
j_gene: TRBJ2-3; abundance: once; v_gene: TRBV7-3; d_gene: TRBD2; CDR3nt: TGTGCCAGCAGCCCGGGACTAGCGGGGGCTGATACGCAGTATTTT; CDR3aa: CASSPGLAGADTQYF
j_gene: TRBJ1-2; abundance: NA; v_gene: TRBV4-1; d_gene: NA; CDR3nt: TGCGCCAGCAGTCACACGAGGGGGTCCTATGGCTACACCTTC; CDR3aa: CASSHTRGSYGYTF
j_gene: TRBJ1-5; abundance: once; v_gene: TRBV1; d_gene: NA; CDR3nt: TGCACCAGCAGCCAAATCCGTGGACCTTTTGAGCCCCAGCATTTT; CDR3aa: CTSSQIRGPFEPQHF
j_gene: TRBJ1-2; abundance: NA; v_gene: TRBV7-9; d_gene: TRBD1; CDR3nt: TGTGCCAGCAGCTTAGCCGGGACAGGGATCTATGGCTACACCTTC; CDR3aa: CASSLAGTGIYGYTF
j_gene: TRBJ1-1; abundance: once; v_gene: TRBV6-4; d_gene: TRBD1; CDR3nt: TGTGCCAGCAGTGAACAGGGACAGGGGAACACTGAAGCTTTCTTT; CDR3aa: CASSEQGQGNTEAFF
j_gene: TRBJ1-5; abundance: once; v_gene: TRBV27; d_gene: TRBD1; CDR3nt: TGTGCCAGCAGTTTACGTACAGGGGGACGAGATCAGCCCCAGCATTTT; CDR3aa: CASSLRTGGRDQPQHF
j_gene: TRBJ2-5; abundance: NA; v_gene: TRBV25-1; d_gene: TRBD2; CDR3nt: TGTGCCAGCACTGGGATAGCGGGAGCGGGTGAGACCCAGTACTTC; CDR3aa: CASTGIAGAGETQYF
j_gene: TRBJ2-7; abundance: once; v_gene: TRBV11-2; d_gene: NA; CDR3nt: TGTGCCAGCAGTTCTCTTAGTGGCTTCTACGAGCAGTACTTC; CDR3aa: CASSSLSGFYEQYF
j_gene: TRBJ2-7; abundance: NA; v_gene: TRBV6-5; d_gene: NA; CDR3nt: TGTGCCAGCAGAGCAACAGGGTTCTACGAGCAGTACTTC; CDR3aa: CASRATGFYEQYF
j_gene: TRBJ1-2; abundance: medium-sized; v_gene: TRBV10-3; d_gene: NA; CDR3nt: TGTGCCATCAGTGCCCCCCCCGGTACTATTAACTATGGCTACACCTTC; CDR3aa: CAISAPPGTINYGYTF
j_gene: TRBJ2-7; abundance: NA; v_gene: TRBV18; d_gene: TRBD1; CDR3nt: TGTGCCAGCTCACCAGGGACAGCCTACGAGCAGTACTTC; CDR3aa: CASSPGTAYEQYF
j_gene: TRBJ2-1; abundance: NA; v_gene: TRBV7-9; d_gene: TRBD1; CDR3nt: TGTGCCAGCAGCTCTTCAGGGGGCGGCGAGCAGTTCTTC; CDR3aa: CASSSSGGGEQFF